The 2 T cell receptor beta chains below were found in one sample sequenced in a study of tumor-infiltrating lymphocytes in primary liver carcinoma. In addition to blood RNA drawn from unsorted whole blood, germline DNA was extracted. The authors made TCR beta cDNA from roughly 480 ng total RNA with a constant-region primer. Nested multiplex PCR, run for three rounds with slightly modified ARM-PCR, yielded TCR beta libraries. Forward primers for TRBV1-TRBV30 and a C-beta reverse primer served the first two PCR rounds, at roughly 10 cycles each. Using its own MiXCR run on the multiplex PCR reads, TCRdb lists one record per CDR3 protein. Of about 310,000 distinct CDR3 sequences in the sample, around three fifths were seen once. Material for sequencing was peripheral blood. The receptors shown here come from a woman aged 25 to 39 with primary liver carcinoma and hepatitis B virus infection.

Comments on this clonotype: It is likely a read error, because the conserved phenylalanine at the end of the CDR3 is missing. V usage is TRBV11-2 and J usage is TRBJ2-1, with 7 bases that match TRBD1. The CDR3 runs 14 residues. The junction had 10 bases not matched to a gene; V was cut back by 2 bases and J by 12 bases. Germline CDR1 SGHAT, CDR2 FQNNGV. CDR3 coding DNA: TGTGCCAGCAGCTTACCCTTGACAGGGCATGTGCAGTTCTCC. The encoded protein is CASSLPLTGHVQFS.

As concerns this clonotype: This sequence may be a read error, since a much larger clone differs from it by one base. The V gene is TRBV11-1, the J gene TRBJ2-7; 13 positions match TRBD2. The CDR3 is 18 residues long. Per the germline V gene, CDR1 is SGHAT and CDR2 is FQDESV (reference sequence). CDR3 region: CPSSLGGLAGALYYGQYF. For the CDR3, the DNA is TGTCCCAGCAGCTTAGGTGGACTAGCGGGAGCCCTGTACTACGGGCAGTACTTC.